This TCR beta chain was sequenced in a study of metastatic and nonmetastatic thyroid tumors. About the research overall: Samples came from malignant and benign thyroid patients, and repertoires were compared across blood and tumor or nodule tissue. Study conclusions and caveats: In both blood and tumor samples, TCR beta diversity was reported significantly higher for malignant than benign nodules.

The germline V gene encodes CDR1 KGHDR and CDR2 SFDVKD. The ends lost 7 bases at V and 2 bases at J; junction bases unmatched: 5. CDR3 size: 15 residues. Per the original data handling: Construction of a distant-metastasis classifier for papillary thyroid cancer relied on CDR3 differences across clinicopathological groups. With MiXCR, TCRdb reprocessed the PCR reads. The V and J calls, along with clone size, are taken from TCRdb and not from the paper's own processing. The sample has around 17,000 clones; 22% are singletons. Concerning this clone: The target antigen is unknown.

No treatment of any kind had been given to any patient before thyroid surgery. The gene calls are TRBV24-1 and TRBJ2-3; 10 positions match TRBD2. The source material was adjacent normal tissue. The receptor comes from a female donor with papillary thyroid cancer or a benign thyroid nodule (not recorded which). Some clones in this sample may be carry-over from other donors' samples. The CDR3 bases are TGTGCCACCAGCCTACTAGCGGGATCCACAGATACGCAGTATTTT. This translates into CATSLLAGSTDTQYF.